These T cell receptor beta chains were read from a single sample in a study of blood T cell repertoires in COVID-19. Some clones are missing from TCRdb's copy, which holds only in-frame ones; the method was immunoSEQ multiplex PCR. The sample has approximately 34,000 clones, around 90% seen once. Sample: peripheral blood. All receptors come from a human donor in a cohort sampled during active COVID-19. Both conserved end residues are part of each CDR3. Each record gives: J gene, V gene, clone size, CDR3 protein. Clone size is stated in some rows and not others, as once, few, many or a class when expanded.

TRBJ2-2,TRBV11-2,-,CASSLEATGELFF
TRBJ2-3,TRBV28,-,CASSLFSGGRTDTQYF
TRBJ1-4,TRBV5-8,-,CASSLEMDEKLFF
TRBJ1-5,TRBV7-9,-,CASSFEGFQPQHF
TRBJ2-1,TRBV7-8,-,CASSLKRTSGGAREQFF
TRBJ2-7,TRBV4-3,-,CASSPRLSLGRGPSYEQYF
TRBJ2-7,TRBV2,-,CASRAGYEQYF
TRBJ2-5,TRBV15,-,CATSPTGRPGETQYF
TRBJ2-7,TRBV7-2,-,CASSLSGSTYEQYF
TRBJ2-1,TRBV7-3,once,CASSTQGRPNNEQFF
TRBJ2-7,TRBV2,-,CASSGGGTYEQYF
TRBJ1-1,TRBV11-1,-,CASSLTGQGVNTEAFF
TRBJ2-1,TRBV4-2,-,CASSQVSGLAANEQFF
TRBJ2-7,TRBV9,-,CASSVGALVGSYEQYF
TRBJ2-1,TRBV19,-,CASSSRTSGRFEQFF
TRBJ1-2,TRBV7-2,-,CASSRSMIQTANYGYTF
TRBJ2-2,TRBV9,-,CASSGRRVNTGELFF
TRBJ2-3,TRBV11-3,-,CASTFSGATDTQYF
TRBJ1-5,TRBV5-4,-,CASSLGQGADQPQHF
TRBJ1-1,TRBV5-4,few,CASSAGTMNTEAFF
TRBJ1-2,TRBV5-6,few,CASSLVSREEGYTF
TRBJ2-3,TRBV7-9,-,CASSPRKSRSGVSTDTQYF
TRBJ2-7,TRBV5-4,-,CASSLYGRVSYEQYF
TRBJ2-5,TRBV5-1,-,CASSLGAETQYF
TRBJ2-1,TRBV18,-,CASSPLLSEQFF
TRBJ2-2,TRBV6-4,-,CASSVAANTGELFF
TRBJ2-4,TRBV3-1/TRBV3-2,-,CASSQGEGSKNIQYF
TRBJ1-2,TRBV30,-,CAWSPLSRRSPNYGYTF
TRBJ2-1,TRBV6-2/TRBV6-3,few,CASSSFSPGGRNNEQFF
TRBJ2-3,TRBV29-1,-,CSVEVGLHTDTQYF
TRBJ1-1,TRBV21-1,-,CASSKDGRGGTEAFF
TRBJ2-3,TRBV18,few,CASSPRLAGATDTQYF
TRBJ1-4,TRBV5-4,-,CASSRGINEKLFF
TRBJ2-7,TRBV6-5,-,CASRVAGSYEQYF
TRBJ2-5,TRBV7-8,-,CASSLGGGETQYF
TRBJ2-4,TRBV6-5,-,CASSYSPVLAKNIQYF
TRBJ2-7,TRBV18,-,CASSPGAGGPYEQYF
TRBJ2-2,TRBV7-3,few,CASSRQGYTGELFF
TRBJ2-7,TRBV10-3,-,CAISGPGGTSYEQYF
TRBJ1-6,TRBV6-1,-,CASSEIWGDNSPLHF